A selection of T cell receptor beta chains follows, all from one sample in a study of shared clonotypes between healthy human individuals. Assay used: immunoSEQ multiplex PCR; TCRdb lists only in-frame clones, some missing. The repertoire includes roughly 2.6 million clones, approximately 92% of them detected once, and around 0.14% sits in the top ten. The sequencing input was naive CD4+ T cells sorted from blood. The receptors stem from a man younger than 35 in good health. Both conserved end residues are part of each CDR3. A D gene is named only where the DNA matches it firmly. A row's size may be missing; if present it is once, few, many or a size class.

TRBD2	-	TRBV18	TRBJ2-1	TGTGCCAGCTCACAAACGGGGGGGCGTGAGCAGTTCTTC	CASSQTGGREQFF
TRBD1	-	TRBV7-2	TRBJ2-5	TGTGCCAGCAGCCCTACCGGCCCGGGACAGGGACAGACCCAGTACTTC	CASSPTGPGQGQTQYF
-	-	TRBV6-1	TRBJ1-3	TGTGCCAGCAGTGAAGCGCCAGGGGCCTCTGGAAACACCATATATTTT	CASSEAPGASGNTIYF
-	-	TRBV6-1	TRBJ2-1	TGTGCCAGCGGCATACTGTCGTTTTACAATGAGCAGTTCTTC	CASGILSFYNEQFF
TRBD1	-	TRBV6-5	TRBJ1-2	TGTGCCAGCAAGAAACAGGGGCTTGCCTATGGCTACACCTTC	CASKKQGLAYGYTF
-	-	TRBV5-1	TRBJ2-2	TGCGCCAGCAGTACACACAGCCCTCGGGGCGGGGAGCTGTTTTTT	CASSTHSPRGGELFF
-	once	TRBV28	TRBJ1-1	TGTGCCAGCAGTTTATTTGGGGGGCGCGTGAACACTGAAGCTTTCTTT	CASSLFGGRVNTEAFF
TRBD1	-	TRBV30	TRBJ1-4	TGTGCCTGGGGGACAGGGGTCGTTGAAAAACTGTTTTTT	CAWGTGVVEKLFF
-	-	TRBV2	TRBJ2-2	TGTGCCAGCAGTGAGGGCAGGGCAACCGGGGAGCTGTTTTTT	CASSEGRATGELFF
TRBD1	few	TRBV29-1	TRBJ1-1	TGCAGCGCCGGACAGGGGGACACTGAAGCTTTCTTT	CSAGQGDTEAFF
-	-	TRBV4-2	TRBJ2-3	TGTGCCAGCAGCCTTGCACCGGGATTGAGCACAGATACGCAGTATTTT	CASSLAPGLSTDTQYF
TRBD2	-	TRBV27	TRBJ2-1	TGTGCCAGCAGTCCGGGGGGGATCGTGCAGTTCTTC	CASSPGGIVQFF
-	-	TRBV5-1	TRBJ2-5	TGCGCCAGCAGCTCGTCAGGGGTCCAAGAGACCCAGTACTTC	CASSSSGVQETQYF
-	-	TRBV5-1	TRBJ2-1	TGCGCCAGCAGCTTGGTAGTCTCGACGTCCTACAATGAGCAGTTCTTC	CASSLVVSTSYNEQFF
-	-	TRBV2	TRBJ1-1	TGTGCCAGCAGTGTGAGACTTGAAGCTTTCTTT	CASSVRLEAFF
TRBD1	-	TRBV5-1	TRBJ2-7	TGCGCCAGCAGCCCCGTTGGGACAGGGGCTGCCGAGCAGTACTTC	CASSPVGTGAAEQYF
TRBD2	-	TRBV5-1	TRBJ2-2	TGCGCCAGCAGCGTGGGACTAGCGGGGTCTGGCACCGGGGAGCTGTTTTTT	CASSVGLAGSGTGELFF
-	-	TRBV6-6	TRBJ1-1	TGTGCCAGCAGTCACACAGCCATCGGGGTCAACACTGAAGCTTTCTTT	CASSHTAIGVNTEAFF
-	once	TRBV6-5	TRBJ2-5	TGTGCCAGCAGTTACTCGACAGAGACCCAGTACTTC	CASSYSTETQYF
TRBD1	-	TRBV6-1	TRBJ2-3	TGTGCCAGCAGGACAGGGTCGGGAGATACGCAGTATTTT	CASRTGSGDTQYF
-	-	TRBV29-1	TRBJ2-3	TGCAGCGTCGCAAACAGATTAACAGATACGCAGTATTTT	CSVANRLTDTQYF
TRBD1	-	TRBV6-1	TRBJ1-2	TGTGCCAGCAGTGGGGTCCCCGGGACAGGGGGCTATACCTATGGCTACACCTTC	CASSGVPGTGGYTYGYTF
TRBD1	-	TRBV6-1	TRBJ1-4	TGTGCCAGCAGTGAATTATCCGGGACAGGGGAAAAACTGTTTTTT	CASSELSGTGEKLFF
-	-	TRBV25-1	TRBJ1-1	TGTGCCAGCAGTGGTCTCGGGGTCATGGCTTTCTTT	CASSGLGVMAFF
-	-	TRBV30	TRBJ1-2	TGTGCCTGGAGTGTACGGACAGACACCCGAAATGGCTACACCTTC	CAWSVRTDTRNGYTF
-	-	TRBV27	TRBJ1-1	TGTGCCAGCAGTCAACAGGGCCCCTATGCTGAAGCTTTCTTT	CASSQQGPYAEAFF
TRBD1	-	TRBV29-1	TRBJ1-5	TGCAGCGTGGGGGGACAGGGAAATCAGCCCCAGCATTTT	CSVGGQGNQPQHF
TRBD2	-	TRBV4-3	TRBJ2-7	TGCGCCAGCAGCCAAGATACTAGCGGGAGTGCTTACGAGCAGTACTTC	CASSQDTSGSAYEQYF
TRBD2	once	TRBV4-1	TRBJ2-1	TGCGCCAGCAGCCAGTCTTATGCTAGCGGGGGACCATACAATGAGCAGTTCTTC	CASSQSYASGGPYNEQFF
-	-	TRBV5-1	TRBJ1-1	TGCGCCAGCAGCTTGTCGGGGGTGGTGAACACTGAAGCTTTCTTT	CASSLSGVVNTEAFF
-	-	TRBV27	TRBJ2-2	TGTGCCAGCACTACACCTACCGGGGAGCTGTTTTTT	CASTTPTGELFF
-	-	TRBV16	TRBJ2-5	TGTGCCAGCAGCCGGGACAACCAAGAGACCCAGTACTTC	CASSRDNQETQYF
-	-	TRBV19	TRBJ2-5	TGTGCCAGTAGTATACGGGGGCAAGAGACCCAGTACTTC	CASSIRGQETQYF
-	-	TRBV6-5	TRBJ1-1	TGTGCCAGCAGCCGAGACAGCTTGAACACTGAAGCTTTCTTT	CASSRDSLNTEAFF
-	-	TRBV18	TRBJ2-2	TGTGCCAGCTCGCTCGAATGGGAGCACCTCGGGAGAGAAGGGGGCACCGGGGAGCTGTTTTTT	CASSLEWEHLGREGGTGELFF
-	-	TRBV2	TRBJ2-5	TGTGCCAGCAGTAGTTGGGACGCTCAAGAGACCCAGTACTTC	CASSSWDAQETQYF
-	-	TRBV30	TRBJ1-2	TGTGCCTGGTCCGTTGGTGGGGGGGCGACAGGCTACACCTTC	CAWSVGGGATGYTF
-	-	TRBV28	TRBJ2-4	TGTGCCAGCAGTTTTCCAGGGGCGGGGGACATTCAGTACTTC	CASSFPGAGDIQYF
TRBD2	-	TRBV9	TRBJ2-5	TGTGCCAGCAGCGTTATGGGGGGAGGGCCATCAGAGACCCAGTACTTC	CASSVMGGGPSETQYF
-	-	TRBV7-2	TRBJ2-7	TGTGCCAGCAGCTCAACCTACTACGAGCAGTACTTC	CASSSTYYEQYF
-	once	TRBV21-1	TRBJ2-7	TGTGCCAGCAGCTCACGATGTTTAGGGACAGGGGACTACGAGCAGTACTTC	CASSSRCLGTGDYEQYF
-	-	TRBV7-9	TRBJ2-3	TGTGCCAGCAGCTTATCAACAGATACGCAGTATTTT	CASSLSTDTQYF
-	-	TRBV5-8	TRBJ2-1	TGTGCCAGCAGCTTGGGGGGAGGGGGCTTCTACAATGAGCAGTTCTTC	CASSLGGGGFYNEQFF
TRBD2	-	TRBV10-3	TRBJ2-3	TGTGCCATCAGTACACCGGGACTAGCGGGATACAAAGCTAGCACAGATACGCAGTATTTT	CAISTPGLAGYKASTDTQYF
TRBD1	-	TRBV28	TRBJ1-5	TGTGCCAGCAGTTCACTCCGGGACAGTGGGGGCAATCAGCCCCAGCATTTT	CASSSLRDSGGNQPQHF
TRBD1	-	TRBV10-3	TRBJ2-7	TGTGCCATCAGTCCATCCCGGGACAGCTGGGCCTACGAGCAGTACTTC	CAISPSRDSWAYEQYF
TRBD1	-	TRBV27	TRBJ1-6	TGTGCCAGCAGTATCTGGACAGGGGGTAATTCACCCCTCCACTTT	CASSIWTGGNSPLHF
TRBD1	-	TRBV2	TRBJ2-7	TGTGCCAGCATGCGGGACAGGGTTACTTTCGAGCAGTACTTC	CASMRDRVTFEQYF
TRBD1	-	TRBV28	TRBJ1-2	TGTGCCAGCCTGGCTCCCGCCGGACAGGGCCCTAACTATGGCTACACCTTC	CASLAPAGQGPNYGYTF
-	-	TRBV28	TRBJ2-7	TGTGCCAGCAGTTTGTGGACCGCCACCTACGAGCAGTACTTC	CASSLWTATYEQYF
TRBD1	-	TRBV19	TRBJ2-7	TGTGCCAGTAGTTTGGACAGGGGTTCCTACGAGCAGTACTTC	CASSLDRGSYEQYF
-	-	TRBV4-1	TRBJ2-7	TGCGCCAGCAGCCATCCTGGGATCTCCTACGAGCAGTACTTC	CASSHPGISYEQYF
TRBD1	-	TRBV18	TRBJ2-7	TGTGCCAGCTCACCAAACGCCCCGCTACAGGGGCTAACCTACGAGCAGTACTTC	CASSPNAPLQGLTYEQYF
-	once	TRBV7-2	TRBJ2-5	TGTGCCAGCAGCTTAAGGCTAGCCTCCGAGACCCAGTACTTC	CASSLRLASETQYF
TRBD2	-	TRBV9	TRBJ2-1	TGTGCCAGCAGCGGAGAGAGCGGGAGGCTATATGAGCAGTTCTTC	CASSGESGRLYEQFF
TRBD2	once	TRBV14	TRBJ2-7	TGTGCCAGCAGCCAAGGGTGGCTAGCGGGGGCCTTCGTGTTC	CASSQGWLAGAFVF
TRBD1	-	TRBV7-2	TRBJ2-7	TGTGCCAGCAGTCGGGACAGGGACTACGAGCAGTACTTC	CASSRDRDYEQYF
-	-	TRBV6-6	TRBJ1-3	TGTGCCAGCAGGAAACAGGGAAGCTCTGGAAACACCATATATTTT	CASRKQGSSGNTIYF
TRBD2	-	TRBV7-2	TRBJ2-7	TGTGCCAGCATCCCGACTAGCGGATCCTACGAGCAGTACTTC	CASIPTSGSYEQYF
TRBD1	-	TRBV9	TRBJ1-3	TGTGCCAGCAGCGTAGGGTCGGGACAGGGGGGAAACACCATATATTTT	CASSVGSGQGGNTIYF